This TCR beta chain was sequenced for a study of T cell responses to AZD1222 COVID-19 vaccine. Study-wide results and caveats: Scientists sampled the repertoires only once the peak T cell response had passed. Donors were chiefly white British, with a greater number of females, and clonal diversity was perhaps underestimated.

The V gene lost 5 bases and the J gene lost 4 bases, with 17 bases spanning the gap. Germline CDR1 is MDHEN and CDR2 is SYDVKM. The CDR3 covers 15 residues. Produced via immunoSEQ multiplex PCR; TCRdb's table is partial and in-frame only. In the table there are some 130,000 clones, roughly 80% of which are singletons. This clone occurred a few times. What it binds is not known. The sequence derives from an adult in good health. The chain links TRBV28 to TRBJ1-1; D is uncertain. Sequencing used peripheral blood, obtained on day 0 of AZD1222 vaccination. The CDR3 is CASSPHGPRVTEAFF. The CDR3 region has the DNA TGTGCCAGCAGTCCTCATGGTCCCCGGGTCACTGAAGCTTTCTTT.